The 8 T cell receptor beta chains listed next were all sequenced from one sample in a study of T-cell reconstitution after alpha-beta-depleted transplantation in children. The TCRbeta library was prepared with unique molecular identifiers. A single record per CDR3 protein comes from TCRdb applying MiXCR to the PCR reads. This sample has hundreds of thousands of distinct CDR3 sequences, with under 15% found just once. The sequencing used PBMCs, mostly from graft donor cells, collected 360 days after TCRalphabeta/CD19-depleted stem cell transplant. The receptors shown here come from a male patient under 18 who had a stem cell transplant for acute myeloid leukemia, so the T cells may come from the graft donor.

The chain is built from TRBV6-5 and TRBJ2-5; 8 bases line up with TRBD1. Germline V CDR1 and CDR2: MNHEY, SVGAGI. The CDR3 contains 16 residues. V trimming: 5 bases; J trimming: 4 bases; junction bases outside the gene matches: 12. The chain's CDR3 is CASSNGGQGAGETQYF. CDR3 bases: TGTGCCAGCAGTAACGGAGGGCAGGGGGCGGGAGAGACCCAGTACTTC.

This chain connects TRBV5-1 to TRBJ2-4; D unclear. V dropped 0 bases and J dropped 9 bases, with 13 bases sitting between them. CDR1 and CDR2 from the germline V gene are SGHRS and YFSETQ. CDR3 size: 14 residues. CDR3: CASSLDGPQGIQYF. Here the CDR3 DNA reads TGCGCCAGCAGCTTGGATGGCCCTCAAGGCATTCAGTACTTC.

The chain joins TRBV6-2 or TRBV6-3 to TRBJ1-5; tentative D call: TRBD1 (6 bases). Trimming cost V 1 base and J 4 bases, with 11 bases left between them. CDR3 length: 15 amino acids. The germline V gene has CDR1 MNHEY and CDR2 SVGEGT. The CDR3 DNA reads TGTGCCAGCAGTTACTGGGGGCTTTGGAATCAGCCCCAGCATTTT. This translates into CASSYWGLWNQPQHF.

This clonotype was seen repeatedly, ten times or more. The chain uses TRBV15 and TRBJ2-7; 14 nucleotides agree with TRBD2. This CDR3 comprises 18 residues. Germline trimming cut 3 bases from V and 1 base from J; bases unmatched to any gene: 8. From germline, CDR1 is LNHNV and CDR2 YYDKDF (reference sequence). The DNA of the CDR3 is TGTGCCACCAGCAGGATCACCGGGACTAGCGGGAGATCCTACGAGCAGTACTTC. Translating gives CATSRITGTSGRSYEQYF.

This chain uses TRBV12-3 or TRBV12-4 with TRBJ2-2; perhaps TRBD2 as D (6 bases). The V and J ends lost 11 bases and 4 bases respectively, with 17 bases between them. The CDR3 extends over 14 amino acids. CDR3 loop: CAFGAAGSTGELFF. The CDR3 DNA reads TGTGCCTTCGGGGCCGCCGGGAGCACCGGGGAGCTGTTTTTT.

The gene calls are TRBV4-1 and TRBJ2-7; D remains unclear. CDR1 MGHRA and CDR2 YSYEKL come from the germline V gene. The CDR3 contains 19 residues. Trimming cost V 2 bases and J 1 base, with 24 bases left between them. The CDR3 sequence is CASSQLSYKRGDGSYEQYF. CDR3 bases: TGCGCCAGCAGCCAACTGTCCTATAAGCGTGGAGATGGGTCCTACGAGCAGTACTTC.

This clonotype was seen a handful of times. This rearrangement joins TRBV2 to TRBJ2-1; D not certain. In germline, CDR1 is SNHLY, CDR2 FYNNEI. V was trimmed by 4 bases and J by 0 bases, leaving 10 bases between them. The CDR3 has 15 amino acids. CDR3 sequence: CASSVVGISYNEQFF. The CDR3 DNA follows: TGTGCCAGCAGTGTAGTGGGTATCTCCTACAATGAGCAGTTCTTC.

Here the CDR3 DNA reads TGCAGTGCTTACGGGACCCCCAAGCAGTTCTTC. It is translated as CSAYGTPKQFF. The chain combines TRBV20-1 with TRBJ2-1, with D perhaps TRBD1 or TRBD2 (5 bases each). Trimming took 5 bases from V and 11 from J, leaving 13 bases between them. The germline V gene encodes CDR1 DFQATT and CDR2 SNEGSKA (reference sequence). The CDR3 loop spans 11 amino acids.